A single sample is the source of the 10 T cell receptor beta chains below, sequenced in a study of cytomegalovirus exposure and HLA in healthy donors. Primers: 60 Vbeta forward and 13 Jbeta reverse. The table came from immunoSEQ multiplex PCR; TCRdb's copy has only in-frame clones and leaves some out. The sample includes about 150,000 clones, approximately 84% seen only once; the top ten take about 2.1%. Specimen: PBMCs. These receptors were obtained from a woman between 18 and 29 years old in good health and CMV-seronegative.

CDR3 residues: CATHLGASGYGVHEQFF. The CDR3 DNA is TGCGCCACCCACCTGGGGGCCTCGGGTTACGGGGTCCATGAGCAGTTCTTC. V is TRBV5-1 and J is TRBJ2-1, with D possibly being TRBD1 (6 bases). With 9 bases removed from V and 8 bases from J, the gap between germline ends came to 30 bases. Germline V gives CDR1 SGHRS, CDR2 YFSETQ. The CDR3 sequence is 17 residues long.

This chain uses TRBV4-3 with TRBJ2-1; D possibly corresponds to TRBD1 (5 bases). The CDR3 extends over 15 amino acids. The V end was cut by 0 bases, the J end by 3 bases, with 9 bases between. Germline assignment: CDR1 LGHNA and CDR2 YSLEER. The CDR3 region is CASSQEGAGYNEQFF. CDR3 in DNA: TGCGCCAGCAGCCAAGAAGGGGCCGGCTACAATGAGCAGTTCTTC.

The V and J genes are TRBV28 and TRBJ1-1; D not resolved. The CDR3 totals 12 residues. Trimming left V 3 bases short and J 1 base short, with 3 bases between. From germline, CDR1 is MDHEN and CDR2 SYDVKM. CDR3 sequence (DNA): TGTGCCAGCAGTTTCAAGAACACTGAAGCTTTCTTT. This gives the protein CASSFKNTEAFF.

This clone was seen a handful of times. The CDR3 loop reads CASSPRLGRNTEAFF. The CDR3 DNA is TGTGCCAGCAGCCCTAGATTGGGGAGGAACACTGAAGCTTTCTTT. The chain is built from TRBV7-6 and TRBJ1-1; D is uncertain. The CDR3 loop spans 15 amino acids. Trimming stripped 5 bases from V and 1 base from J, with 14 bases between. The germline CDR1 and CDR2 sequences are SGHVS and FNYEAQ. Based on the CDR3 plus reference TRBV7-6 and TRBJ1-1, the full variable domain is GAGVSQSPRYKVTKRGQDVALRCDPISGHVSLYWYRQALGQGPEFLTYFNYEAQQDKSGLPNDRFSAERPEGSISTLTIQRTEQRDSAMYRCASSPRLGRNTEAFFGQGTRLTVV.

The J gene is TRBJ2-3, the V gene TRBV4-3, with 10 bases matching TRBD2. The germline CDR1 and CDR2 sequences are LGHNA and YSLEER. Trimming at V came to 4 bases and at J to 4 bases, leaving 8 bases not matched to a gene. CDR3 length equals 16 residues. For the CDR3, the DNA is TGCGCCAGCAGCCCAGTAGCGGGGGGCGGTCCAGATACGCAGTATTTT. Its protein product is CASSPVAGGGPDTQYF.

The rearrangement links TRBV18 to TRBJ2-2; D unclear. The CDR3 length is 13 residues. V lost 5 bases to trimming and J lost 4 bases, with 8 bases between them. The germline V gene has CDR1 KGHSH and CDR2 LQKENI. Here the CDR3 DNA reads TGTGCCAGCTCAACCGGGTCCACCGGGGAGCTGTTTTTT. Translating gives CASSTGSTGELFF.

This sequence joins TRBV11-2 and TRBJ2-7; 8 nucleotides match TRBD1. V was clipped by 5 bases and J by 4 bases; unmatched bases: 4. This CDR3 is built from 13 residues. Germline V gives CDR1 SGHAT, CDR2 FQNNGV. CDR3 sequence: CASSVGQVYEQYF. The DNA for the CDR3 is TGTGCCAGCAGCGTGGGACAGGTGTACGAGCAGTACTTC.

This chain uses TRBV5-1 with TRBJ2-2; TRBD2 matches 11 bases. With V trimmed by 7 bases and J by 0 bases, 11 bases remained unmatched. Germline lookup yields CDR1 SGHRS and CDR2 YFSETQ. CDR3 length equals 18 residues. CDR3 protein: CASRVGASGRTNTGELFF. CDR3 DNA sequence: TGCGCCAGCCGCGTTGGGGCTAGCGGGAGGACGAACACCGGGGAGCTGTTTTTT.

The chain's CDR3 is CASSDSLAGAGEQYF. The CDR3 DNA is TGTGCCAGCAGTGATTCTCTAGCGGGGGCGGGAGAGCAGTACTTC. The J gene is TRBJ2-7, the V gene TRBV2; 10 bases line up with TRBD2. V was pared by 3 bases and J by 7 bases, with 9 bases of the junction left unmatched. This CDR3 is 15 amino acids long. Germline V lookup: CDR1 SNHLY, CDR2 FYNNEI.

CDR3 amino acids: CASSDRGRRLFF. The CDR3 DNA follows: TGTGCCAGCAGTGATAGGGGAAGACGGTTGTTTTTT. The V call is TRBV28, the J call TRBJ2-2; TRBD1 is a possible D gene (5 bases). CDR1 is MDHEN and CDR2 is SYDVKM in the germline V gene. Trimming cost V 5 bases and J 15 bases, with 16 bases left between them. The CDR3 totals 12 residues.